Shown below are 5 T cell receptor beta chains from a single sample sequenced in a study of blood T cell repertoires in COVID-19. Using immunoSEQ multiplex PCR, the repertoire was profiled, and TCRdb retains in-frame clones only, with some absent. The sample has 130,000 or so clones, around three quarters seen once. Sequencing was carried out using peripheral blood. These receptors were obtained from a man aged 45-65 years with acute or convalescent COVID-19.

This clone was picked up many times. The chain recombines TRBV5-1 with TRBJ2-5; 8 bases agree with TRBD1. The CDR3 runs to 15 residues. V was pared by 3 bases and J by 1 base, with 5 bases of the junction left unmatched. Germline loops: CDR1 SGHRS, CDR2 YFSETQ. The CDR3 is CASSSLTGGQETQYF. The CDR3 DNA reads TGCGCCAGCAGCTCCCTAACAGGGGGCCAAGAGACCCAGTACTTC.

This clone was detected only a few times. The V and J genes are TRBV29-1 and TRBJ2-2; 10 nucleotides match TRBD2. Trimming took 5 bases from V and 13 from J; bases not matched to a gene: 7. The CDR3 sequence is 12 residues long. Germline lookup yields CDR1 SQVTM and CDR2 ANQGSEA. CDR3 loop: CSVSGGDGRLFF. The CDR3 coding sequence is TGCAGCGTTAGCGGGGGGGACGGAAGGCTGTTTTTT.

The chain combines TRBV18 with TRBJ1-2, with TRBD1 matching 7 bases. With 2 bases clipped from V and 1 base from J, the junction kept 7 bases outside the gene matches. CDR3 length equals 16 residues. Germline CDR1 is KGHSH and CDR2 is LQKENI. Here the CDR3 reads CASSPGLGQINYGYTF. CDR3 DNA: TGTGCCAGCTCACCAGGTTTGGGACAGATTAACTATGGCTACACCTTC.

This clone was found once. The chain links TRBV5-1 to TRBJ1-1; no definite D call. The V gene lost 4 bases and the J gene lost 2 bases, with 12 bases spanning the gap. Germline V lookup: CDR1 SGHRS, CDR2 YFSETQ. This CDR3 spans 14 amino acids. This CDR3 reads CASSPGSDNTEAFF. CDR3 DNA sequence: TGCGCCAGCAGCCCGGGATCCGACAACACTGAAGCTTTCTTT.

V and J are TRBV5-1 and TRBJ2-5, with a weak D call TRBD1 (6 bases). Germline lookup yields CDR1 SGHRS and CDR2 YFSETQ. The germline V and J ends were trimmed by 4 bases and 5 bases, with 15 bases remaining between them. The CDR3 covers 14 residues. CDR3 bases: TGCGCCAGCAGCGCGCCCGGGACACTGGAGACCCAGTACTTC. It yields the protein CASSAPGTLETQYF.